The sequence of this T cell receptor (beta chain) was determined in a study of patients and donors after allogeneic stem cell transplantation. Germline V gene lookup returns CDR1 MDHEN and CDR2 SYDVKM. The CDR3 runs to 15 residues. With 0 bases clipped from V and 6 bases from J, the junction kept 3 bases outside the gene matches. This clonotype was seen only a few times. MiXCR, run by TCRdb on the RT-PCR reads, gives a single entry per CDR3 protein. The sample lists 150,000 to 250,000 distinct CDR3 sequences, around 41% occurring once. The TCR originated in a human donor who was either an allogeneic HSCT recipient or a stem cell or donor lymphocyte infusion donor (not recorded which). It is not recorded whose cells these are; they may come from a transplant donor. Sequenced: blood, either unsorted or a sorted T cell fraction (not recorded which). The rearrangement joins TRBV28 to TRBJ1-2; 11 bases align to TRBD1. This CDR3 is CASSLWGTGGDGYTF. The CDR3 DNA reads TGTGCCAGCAGTTTATGGGGGACAGGGGGAGATGGCTACACCTTC.